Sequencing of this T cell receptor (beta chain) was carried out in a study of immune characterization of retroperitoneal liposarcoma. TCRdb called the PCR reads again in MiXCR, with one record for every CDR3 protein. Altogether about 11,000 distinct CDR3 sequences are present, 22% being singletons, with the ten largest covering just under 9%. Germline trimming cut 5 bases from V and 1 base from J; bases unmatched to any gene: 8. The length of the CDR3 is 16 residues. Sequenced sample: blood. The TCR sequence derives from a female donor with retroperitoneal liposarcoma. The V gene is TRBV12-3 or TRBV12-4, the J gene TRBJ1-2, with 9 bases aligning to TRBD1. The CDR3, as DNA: TGTGCCAGCAGTCCAAACAGGGGGCTCGGTAACTATGGCTACACCTTC. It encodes CASSPNRGLGNYGYTF.